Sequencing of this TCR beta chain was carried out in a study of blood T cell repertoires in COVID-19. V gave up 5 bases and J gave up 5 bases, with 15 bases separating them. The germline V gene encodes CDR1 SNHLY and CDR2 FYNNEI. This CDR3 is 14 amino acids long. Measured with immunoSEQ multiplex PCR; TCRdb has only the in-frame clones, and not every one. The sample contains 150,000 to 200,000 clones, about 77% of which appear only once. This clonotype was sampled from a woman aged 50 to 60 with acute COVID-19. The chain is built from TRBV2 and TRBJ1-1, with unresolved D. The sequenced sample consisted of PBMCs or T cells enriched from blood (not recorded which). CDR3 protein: CASSSTQQKTEAFF. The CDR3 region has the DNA TGTGCCAGCAGTAGTACCCAACAGAAGACTGAAGCTTTCTTT.